This TCR beta chain was sequenced in a study of blood T cell repertoires in COVID-19. On the study more broadly: From T cells, B-cell-depleted T cells, or PBMCs came the material, which was cDNA or gDNA.

Participants were aged 18 to 89 years from approximately 24 US areas. Clones were read by immunoSEQ multiplex PCR, and TCRdb kept only the in-frame ones, dropping some. Of some 150,000 clones listed, around 84% are singletons. V gave up 3 bases and J gave up 1 base, with 15 bases separating them. Germline loops: CDR1 LNHDA, CDR2 SQIVND (reference sequence). This CDR3 has 16 residues. The sequence was obtained from a woman aged 45-65 years who had been exposed to COVID-19. The J gene is TRBJ1-1, the V gene TRBV19; D possibly corresponds to TRBD1 (5 bases). Material: PBMCs or T cells enriched from blood (not recorded which). CDR3 residues: CASSIRAGRENTEAFF. In nucleotides, the CDR3 is TGTGCCAGTAGTATCCGGGCGGGACGGGAGAACACTGAAGCTTTCTTT.